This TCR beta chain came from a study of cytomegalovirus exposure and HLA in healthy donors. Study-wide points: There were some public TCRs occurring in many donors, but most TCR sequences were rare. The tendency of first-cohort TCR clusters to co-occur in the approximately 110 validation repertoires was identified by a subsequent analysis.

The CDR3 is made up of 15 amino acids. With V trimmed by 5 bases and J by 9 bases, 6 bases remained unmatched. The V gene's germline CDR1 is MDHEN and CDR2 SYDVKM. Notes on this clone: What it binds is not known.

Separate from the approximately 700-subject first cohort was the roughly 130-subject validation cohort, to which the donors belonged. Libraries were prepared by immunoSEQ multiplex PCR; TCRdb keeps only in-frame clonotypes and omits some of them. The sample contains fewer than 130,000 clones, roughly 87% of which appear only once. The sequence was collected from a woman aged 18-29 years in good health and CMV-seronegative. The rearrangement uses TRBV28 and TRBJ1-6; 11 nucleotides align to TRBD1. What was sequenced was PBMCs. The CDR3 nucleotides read TGTGCCAGCAGTCCAGGGACAGGGGGGAGTTCACCCCTCCACTTT. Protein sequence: CASSPGTGGSSPLHF.